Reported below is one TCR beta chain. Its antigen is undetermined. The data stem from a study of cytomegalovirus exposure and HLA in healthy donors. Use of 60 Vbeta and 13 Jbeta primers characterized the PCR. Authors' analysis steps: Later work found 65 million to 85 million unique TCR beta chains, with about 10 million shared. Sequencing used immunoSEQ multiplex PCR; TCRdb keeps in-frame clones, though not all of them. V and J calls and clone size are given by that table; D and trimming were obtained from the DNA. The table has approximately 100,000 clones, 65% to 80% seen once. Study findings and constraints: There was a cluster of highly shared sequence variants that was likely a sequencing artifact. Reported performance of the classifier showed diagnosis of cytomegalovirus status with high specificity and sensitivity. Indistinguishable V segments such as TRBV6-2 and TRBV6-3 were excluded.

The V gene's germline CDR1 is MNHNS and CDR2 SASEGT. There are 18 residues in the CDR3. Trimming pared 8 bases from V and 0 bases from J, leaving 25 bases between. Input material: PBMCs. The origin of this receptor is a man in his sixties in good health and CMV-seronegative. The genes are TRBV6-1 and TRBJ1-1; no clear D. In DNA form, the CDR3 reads TGTGCCAGCGGTGGTGTCTTGGGAGGTTGGACTGTGAACACTGAAGCTTTCTTT. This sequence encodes CASGGVLGGWTVNTEAFF.